The 23 T cell receptor beta chains given below trace back to one sample, sequenced in a study of cytomegalovirus exposure and HLA in healthy donors. The PCR made use of 60 Vbeta and 13 Jbeta primers. The protocol was immunoSEQ multiplex PCR, while the TCRdb copy is restricted to in-frame clones and leaves out a portion. The repertoire table contains about 200,000 clones. The sequencing input was PBMCs. The receptors were sampled from a young man in good health and CMV-seronegative.

This chain uses TRBV19 with TRBJ2-5, with 10 bases fitting TRBD1. The DNA end favors TRBJ2-7, so the J call may be wrong. The CDR3 length is 15 residues. Germline lookup yields CDR1 LNHDA and CDR2 SQIVND (reference sequence). DNA of the CDR3: TGTGCCAGTAGTACCCGGACAGGGGGCTCCTACGAGCAGTACTTC. Translated: CASSTRTGGSYEQYF.

V and J are TRBV2 and TRBJ2-7; 8 nucleotides align to TRBD2. CDR3 length: 13 amino acids. The V gene end was trimmed by 7 bases and the J gene end by 0 bases; junction bases not matched to a gene: 2. Germline CDR1 SNHLY, CDR2 FYNNEI. The DNA for the CDR3 is TGTGCCAGCACACTAGCGGACTCCTACGAGCAGTACTTC. It yields the protein CASTLADSYEQYF.

This chain joins TRBV7-2 and TRBJ2-5, with 11 bases lining up with TRBD1. Germline values: CDR1 SGHTA, CDR2 FQGNSA. The CDR3 length is 14 residues. The trim removed 4 bases at V and 7 bases at J, leaving 5 bases unmatched. The CDR3 protein is CASSSGTGGATQYF. The CDR3 DNA reads as TGTGCCAGCAGCTCAGGGACAGGGGGGGCGACCCAGTACTTC.

This chain joins TRBV27 and TRBJ2-7, with 7 bases that match TRBD2. Germline V gives CDR1 MNHEY, CDR2 SMNVEV (reference sequence). The CDR3 loop spans 12 amino acids. The J segment lost 5 bases and the V segment lost 4 bases, leaving 2 bases of the junction unmatched. CDR3 region: CASSSGRNEQYF. In DNA form, the CDR3 reads TGTGCCAGCAGTTCCGGGAGGAACGAGCAGTACTTC.

The rearrangement uses TRBV5-1 and TRBJ1-1; possible D gene TRBD1, 5 bases. The germline CDR1 and CDR2 sequences are SGHRS and YFSETQ. This CDR3 is 15 amino acids long. V was trimmed by 3 bases and J by 4 bases, leaving 16 bases between them. CDR3 nucleotides: TGCGCCAGCAGCTGGGGCGGGGTTGTAGGCACTGAAGCTTTCTTT. Its translation is CASSWGGVVGTEAFF.

V is TRBV7-2 and J is TRBJ2-5, with D possibly matching TRBD1 (6 bases). Trimming stripped 3 bases from V and 5 bases from J, with 13 bases between. Germline loops: CDR1 SGHTA, CDR2 FQGNSA. The CDR3 covers 14 residues. Here the CDR3 reads CASSFGTQGETQYF. The CDR3 DNA reads as TGTGCCAGCAGCTTCGGCACCCAGGGGGAGACCCAGTACTTC.

The CDR3 DNA reads as TGTGCCAGCAGTCCCCCCGGACTAGTCCAAGAGACCCAGTACTTC. Protein product: CASSPPGLVQETQYF. The chain employs TRBV28 and TRBJ2-5; 7 nucleotides agree with TRBD2. After removal of 5 bases from V and 1 base from J, the junction contained 7 bases not matched to a gene. This CDR3 is 15 amino acids long. The germline V gene has CDR1 MDHEN and CDR2 SYDVKM.

The genes are TRBV7-9 and TRBJ1-1; 7 nucleotides line up with TRBD1. There are 16 residues in the CDR3. The germline V gene encodes CDR1 SEHNR and CDR2 FQNEAQ (reference sequence). V trimming: 4 bases; J trimming: 10 bases; junction bases outside the gene matches: 18. CDR3 coding DNA: TGTGCCAGCAGCTCAGCGTTAGGGACAGAAAAAAACACAGCTTTCTTT. It encodes CASSSALGTEKNTAFF.

The gene calls are TRBV9 and TRBJ1-6; possibly TRBD1 for D (6 bases). The germline gives CDR1 SGDLS, CDR2 YYNGEE. The V gene lost 4 bases and the J gene lost 3 bases, with 14 bases spanning the gap. This CDR3 spans 16 amino acids. This CDR3 reads CASSPHGGNYNSPLHF. CDR3 in DNA: TGTGCCAGCAGCCCCCATGGGGGCAACTATAATTCACCCCTCCACTTT.

The chain recombines TRBV2 with TRBJ1-5; the D is unclear. This CDR3 has 14 amino acids. The germline V gene encodes CDR1 SNHLY and CDR2 FYNNEI. V gave up 8 bases and J gave up 1 base, with 12 bases separating them. The CDR3 reads CASEGHASNQPQHF. CDR3 in DNA: TGTGCCAGCGAGGGTCATGCGAGCAATCAGCCCCAGCATTTT. Looking up the rest from reference TRBV2 and TRBJ1-5 gives the full variable domain: EPEVTQTPSHQVTQMGQEVILRCVPISNHLYFYWYRQILGQKVEFLVSFYNNEISEKSEIFDDQFSVERPDGSNFTLKIRSTKLEDSAMYFCASEGHASNQPQHFGDGTRLSIL.

V usage is TRBV4-1 and J usage is TRBJ1-5; possible D gene TRBD1, 5 bases. Trimming took off 2 bases at V and 0 bases at J, with 11 bases between the two ends. The CDR3 has 16 residues. Germline assignment: CDR1 MGHRA and CDR2 YSYEKL. The CDR3 sequence: CASSQPDRYSNQPQHF. The CDR3 region has the DNA TGCGCCAGCAGCCAACCTGACAGATATAGCAATCAGCCCCAGCATTTT.

The chain links TRBV11-3 to TRBJ2-7; no clear D. The CDR3 length is 8 residues. V lost 11 bases and J 5 bases, leaving 4 bases between the germline ends. Germline lookup yields CDR1 SGHNT and CDR2 YENEEA. The CDR3 sequence is CASDEQYF. The CDR3 DNA is TGTGCCTCGGACGAGCAGTACTTC. Complete variable domain (other parts from reference TRBV11-3 and TRBJ2-7): EAGVVQSPRYKIIEKKQPVAFWCNPISGHNTLYWYLQNLGQGPELLIRYENEEAVDDSQLPKDRFSAERLKGVDSTLKIQPAELGDSAVYLCASDEQYFGPGTRLTVT.

This rearrangement joins TRBV7-9 to TRBJ2-7, with D perhaps TRBD1 (6 bases). Germline assignment: CDR1 SEHNR and CDR2 FQNEAQ (reference sequence). The V end lost 1 base, the J end lost 2 bases, and 12 bases lay between the germline ends. The CDR3 totals 15 residues. The CDR3 sequence: CASSLGQDQPYEQYF. For the CDR3, the DNA is TGTGCCAGCAGCTTAGGACAGGATCAACCCTACGAGCAGTACTTC.

This chain joins TRBV19 and TRBJ2-7; D might be TRBD2 (7 bases). The ends were cut back, 4 bases at V and 0 bases at J, with 19 bases in the middle. Germline-derived CDR1 and CDR2 are LNHDA and SQIVND (reference sequence). The CDR3 is made up of 17 amino acids. The CDR3, as DNA: TGTGCCAGTAGTAATCAAGGGGGGGGCTTCAGCTCCTACGAGCAGTACTTC. Protein product: CASSNQGGGFSSYEQYF.

This chain links TRBV7-2 with TRBJ1-3, with D perhaps matching TRBD1 (5 bases). Trimming cost V 1 base and J 5 bases, with 9 bases left between them. The length of the CDR3 is 14 residues. The germline V gene encodes CDR1 SGHTA and CDR2 FQGNSA. CDR3 coding DNA: TGTGCCAGCAGCTTAGAGACAGCTAGAAACACCATATATTTT. Translation gives CASSLETARNTIYF.

The rearrangement uses TRBV2 and TRBJ2-1, with 13 bases lining up with TRBD2. The V segment lost 4 bases and the J segment 0 bases; nucleotides outside the gene matches: 9. Germline values: CDR1 SNHLY, CDR2 FYNNEI. The CDR3 covers 19 residues. The CDR3 coding sequence is TGTGCCAGCAGTGGCCTGACTAGCGGGAGGCCGAGCTCCTACAATGAGCAGTTCTTC. This gives the protein CASSGLTSGRPSSYNEQFF. Variable domain in full (rest from reference TRBV2 and TRBJ2-1): EPEVTQTPSHQVTQMGQEVILRCVPISNHLYFYWYRQILGQKVEFLVSFYNNEISEKSEIFDDQFSVERPDGSNFTLKIRSTKLEDSAMYFCASSGLTSGRPSSYNEQFFGPGTRLTVL.

The CDR3 DNA reads as TGTGCCAGCAGCTTGACAGGGTTGGGGGACACCGGGGAGCTGTTTTTT. Translating it yields CASSLTGLGDTGELFF. V usage is TRBV5-4 and J usage is TRBJ2-2; a possible D gene is TRBD1 (6 bases). Trimming shortened V by 1 base and J by 3 bases, and 13 bases separated the two germline ends. Germline CDR1 is SGHNT and CDR2 is YYREEE (reference sequence). The CDR3 runs 16 residues.

The chain recombines TRBV7-9 with TRBJ1-1; D is perhaps TRBD1 (6 bases). The CDR3 consists of 17 residues. V was trimmed by 3 bases and J by 0 bases, leaving 17 bases between them. Per germline, CDR1 SEHNR and CDR2 FQNEAQ (reference sequence). The CDR3 spells CASSFPKDSAMNTEAFF. In DNA, the CDR3 is TGTGCCAGCAGCTTCCCCAAGGACAGCGCCATGAACACTGAAGCTTTCTTT.

This chain connects TRBV30 to TRBJ2-5, with 12 bases aligning to TRBD2. The ends lost 7 bases at V and 3 bases at J; junction bases unmatched: 6. This CDR3 has 14 residues. CDR1 is GTSNPN, CDR2 SVGIG, per germline (reference sequence). CDR3 nucleotide sequence: TGTGCCTCTAGCGGGAGGGCCGGAGAAGAGACCCAGTACTTC. It translates to CASSGRAGEETQYF. Full variable domain (outside the CDR3, taken from reference TRBV30 and TRBJ2-5): SQTIHQWPATLVQPVGSPLSLECTVEGTSNPNLYWYRQAAGRGLQLLFYSVGIGQISSEVPQNLSASRPQDRQFILSSKKLLLSDSGFYLCASSGRAGEETQYFGPGTRLLVL.

The V call is TRBV19, the J call TRBJ2-2; TRBD1 might be the D (6 bases). The CDR3 runs 15 residues. V lost 0 bases and J lost 5, with 10 bases in between. Germline CDR1 is LNHDA and CDR2 is SQIVND (reference sequence). This chain's CDR3 is CASSIDRGGTGELFF. DNA for the CDR3: TGTGCCAGTAGTATAGACAGGGGTGGGACCGGGGAGCTGTTTTTT.

The chain couples TRBV4-1 to TRBJ2-3; D remains ambiguous. Per germline, CDR1 MGHRA and CDR2 YSYEKL. CDR3 length: 14 residues. The ends were cut back, 1 base at V and 3 bases at J, with 8 bases in the middle. The CDR3 here is CASSQGAATDTQYF. CDR3 DNA sequence: TGCGCCAGCAGCCAAGGGGCTGCTACAGATACGCAGTATTTT.

The chain uses TRBV19 and TRBJ2-5, with D tentatively TRBD2 (6 bases). V shed 4 bases and J shed 6 bases, with 15 bases lying between them. From germline, CDR1 is LNHDA and CDR2 SQIVND (reference sequence). The CDR3 spans 14 residues. In nucleotides, the CDR3 is TGTGCCAGTAGTACGGGGGAGGCTCAAAAGACCCAGTACTTC. Amino acid sequence: CASSTGEAQKTQYF.

This sequence joins TRBV5-1 and TRBJ2-4, with 9 bases fitting TRBD1. V was clipped by 2 bases and J by 1 base; unmatched bases: 1. The CDR3 extends over 15 amino acids. Germline CDR1 and CDR2: SGHRS and YFSETQ. The CDR3 reads CASSFGQGAKNIQYF. The CDR3 DNA reads TGCGCCAGCAGCTTCGGACAGGGGGCCAAAAACATTCAGTACTTC.